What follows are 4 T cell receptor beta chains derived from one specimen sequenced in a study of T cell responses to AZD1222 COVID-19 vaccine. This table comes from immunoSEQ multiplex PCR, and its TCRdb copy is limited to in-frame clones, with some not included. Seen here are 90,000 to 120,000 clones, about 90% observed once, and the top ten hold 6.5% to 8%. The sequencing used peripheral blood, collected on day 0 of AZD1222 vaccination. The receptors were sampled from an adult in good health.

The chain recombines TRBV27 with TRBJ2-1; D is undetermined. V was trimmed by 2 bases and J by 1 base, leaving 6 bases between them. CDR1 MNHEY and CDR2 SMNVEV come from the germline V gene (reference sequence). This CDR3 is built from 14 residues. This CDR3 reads CASSLAASYNEQFF. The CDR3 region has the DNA TGTGCCAGCAGTTTAGCGGCATCCTACAATGAGCAGTTCTTC.

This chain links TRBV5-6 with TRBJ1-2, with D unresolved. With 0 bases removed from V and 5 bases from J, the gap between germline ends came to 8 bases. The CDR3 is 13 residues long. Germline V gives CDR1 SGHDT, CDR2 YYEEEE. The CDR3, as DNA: TGTGCCAGCAGCTTGGACAGTCCGTATGGCTACACCTTC. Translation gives CASSLDSPYGYTF.

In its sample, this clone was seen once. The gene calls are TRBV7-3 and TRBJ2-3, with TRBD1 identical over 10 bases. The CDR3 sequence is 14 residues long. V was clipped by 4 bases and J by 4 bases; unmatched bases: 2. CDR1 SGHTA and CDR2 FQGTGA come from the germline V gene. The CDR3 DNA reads TGTGCCAGCAGCTGGGGGACAGGGGCAGATACGCAGTATTTT. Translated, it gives CASSWGTGADTQYF. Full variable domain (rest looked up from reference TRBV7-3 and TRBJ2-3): GAGVSQTPSNKVTEKGKYVELRCDPISGHTALYWYRQSLGQGPEFLIYFQGTGAADDSGLPNDRFFAVRPEGSVSTLKIQRTERGDSAVYLCASSWGTGADTQYFGPGTRLTVL.

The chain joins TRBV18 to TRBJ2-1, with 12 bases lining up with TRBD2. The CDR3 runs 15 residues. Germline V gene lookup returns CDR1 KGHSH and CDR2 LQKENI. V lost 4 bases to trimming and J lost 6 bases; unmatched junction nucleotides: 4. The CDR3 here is CASSQRGLAGNEQFF. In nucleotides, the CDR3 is TGTGCCAGCTCACAGAGGGGACTAGCGGGCAATGAGCAGTTCTTC.